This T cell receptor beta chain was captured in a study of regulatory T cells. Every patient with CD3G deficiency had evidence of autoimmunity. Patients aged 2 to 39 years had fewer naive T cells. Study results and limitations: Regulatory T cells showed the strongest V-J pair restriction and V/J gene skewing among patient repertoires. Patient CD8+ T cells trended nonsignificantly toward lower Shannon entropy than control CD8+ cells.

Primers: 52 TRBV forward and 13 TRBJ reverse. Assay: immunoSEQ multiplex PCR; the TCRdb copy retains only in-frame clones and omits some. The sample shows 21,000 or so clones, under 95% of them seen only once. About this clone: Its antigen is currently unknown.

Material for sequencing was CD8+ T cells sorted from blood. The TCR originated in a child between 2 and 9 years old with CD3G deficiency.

The chain's CDR3 is CSVNDRALQYF. The DNA for the CDR3 is TGCAGCGTTAATGACAGAGCGTTACAGTACTTC. The chain is built from TRBV29-1 and TRBJ2-7; D is perhaps TRBD1 (5 bases). The CDR3 contains 11 residues. Germline-derived CDR1 and CDR2 are SQVTM and ANQGSEA. Trimming left V 5 bases short and J 10 bases short, with 15 bases between.